This is a list of T cell receptor beta chains from one sample in a study of shared clonotypes between healthy human individuals. Using immunoSEQ multiplex PCR, the repertoire was profiled, and TCRdb retains in-frame clones only, with some absent. The sample lists about half a million clones; 81% were seen once. What was sequenced was PBMCs. The receptors were sampled from a woman aged 40-49 years in good health. Some clones in this sample may be carry-over from other donors' samples. The CDR3 runs from the conserved cysteine through the conserved F or W. A D gene is named only where the DNA matches it firmly. Rows give clone size only sometimes, using once, few, many, or a class for an expanded clone.

J,D,size,V,DNA,CDR3
TRBJ2-1,TRBD2,-,TRBV28,TGTGCCAGCAGTCCCGCCGGGACTAGCGGGGACAATGAGCAGTTCTTC,CASSPAGTSGDNEQFF
TRBJ1-2,-,-,TRBV6-5,TGTGCCAGCAGTTCGAGGGGGGGCCCTAACTATGGCTACACCTTC,CASSSRGGPNYGYTF
TRBJ1-1,-,-,TRBV10-3,TGTGCCATCAGTGAGACCCAAGGTGGGGGTCCGAACACTGAAGCTTTCTTT,CAISETQGGGPNTEAFF
TRBJ2-4,TRBD2,-,TRBV11-2,TGTGCCAGCGGGAGAGCGGGAGTGGTGAGCATTCAGTACTTC,CASGRAGVVSIQYF
TRBJ2-1,-,-,TRBV10-2,TGCGCCAGCAGTGAGTCCCGGCTAGCTGATTTCTCCTACAATGAGCAGTTCTTC,CASSESRLADFSYNEQFF
TRBJ2-7,-,-,TRBV7-3,TGTGCCAGCAGCTTAGAGGGAACTAGCCTTACCTACGAGCAGTACTTC,CASSLEGTSLTYEQYF
TRBJ2-7,TRBD1,-,TRBV11-2,TGTGCCAGCAGCTTAGCTCCCGAGGGGACAGCCTACGAGCAGTACTTC,CASSLAPEGTAYEQYF
TRBJ2-3,TRBD2,-,TRBV5-4,TGTGCCAGCAGCTTGGGGGCGGCTAGCGGGAGAGTCGGGACAGATACGCAGTATTTT,CASSLGAASGRVGTDTQYF
TRBJ2-5,-,-,TRBV25-1,TGTGCCAGCAGTGAATATGGGGGGCAGGAGACCCAGTACTTC,CASSEYGGQETQYF
TRBJ2-7,TRBD2,-,TRBV6-5,TGTGCCGGCAATTCAGCGGGAGGACTGACATACGAGCAGTACTTC,CAGNSAGGLTYEQYF
TRBJ2-2,-,-,TRBV19,TGTGCCAGTATTGGGACGAACACCGGGGAGCTGTTTTTT,CASIGTNTGELFF
TRBJ1-2,-,-,TRBV6-1,TGTGCCAGCAGTGAAAGGAGGCCCTATGGCTACACCTTC,CASSERRPYGYTF
TRBJ2-5,-,-,TRBV15,TGTGCCACCACACCCGGGACTGCACCACAAGAGACCCAGTACTTC,CATTPGTAPQETQYF
TRBJ1-5,-,-,TRBV5-1,TGCGCCAGCAGCGACCTCGGGGGGGATCAGCCCCAGCATTTT,CASSDLGGDQPQHF
TRBJ1-2,-,once,TRBV7-3,TGTGCCAGCAGCTTAACGTCCGACTATGGCTACACCTTC,CASSLTSDYGYTF
TRBJ2-3,TRBD2,-,TRBV4-2,TGTGCCAGCAGCCAAGATCTAGCGGGAGTACAATTGACAGATACGCAGTATTTT,CASSQDLAGVQLTDTQYF
TRBJ1-1,-,-,TRBV7-6,TGTGCCAGCAGCTTAGCGGGAGAGAACACTGAAGCTTTCTTT,CASSLAGENTEAFF
TRBJ2-2,TRBD2,-,TRBV7-3,TGTGCCAGCAGCCAATCGGCGGGAGGCCTCACCGGGGAGCTGTTTTTT,CASSQSAGGLTGELFF
TRBJ1-3,TRBD1,few,TRBV9,TGTGCCAGCAGCGATCAGGGGGTCTCTGGAAACACCATATATTTT,CASSDQGVSGNTIYF
TRBJ2-3,-,-,TRBV9,TGTGCCAGCAGCGCTCTCACCACAGATACGCAGTATTTT,CASSALTTDTQYF
TRBJ1-5,-,-,TRBV6-5,TGTGCCAGCAGTTACTCGATTGGGGGGAATCAGCCCCAGCATTTT,CASSYSIGGNQPQHF
TRBJ2-2,-,-,TRBV30,TGTGCCTGGAGTGTATTAGCAGGGGTGGGCACCGGGGAGCTGTTTTTT,CAWSVLAGVGTGELFF
TRBJ1-1,-,-,TRBV18,TGTGCCAGCTCACCACAAGGGGCGCACACTGAAGCTTTCTTT,CASSPQGAHTEAFF
TRBJ2-7,-,few,TRBV5-6,TGTGCCAGCAGCTTGGCGGGAAGCTACGAGCAGTACTTC,CASSLAGSYEQYF
TRBJ1-5,-,-,TRBV11-2,TGTGCCAGCAGCTTAGAGGGCGGCGAAAATCAGCCCCAGCATTTT,CASSLEGGENQPQHF
TRBJ2-3,-,-,TRBV7-2,TGTGCCAGCAGGAGGCGGGAAACTAGCACAGATACGCAGTATTTT,CASRRRETSTDTQYF
TRBJ2-5,-,-,TRBV28,TGTGCCAGCAGCACAAAATTCGGCAGAGCTTCTCGAGAGACCCAGTACTTC,CASSTKFGRASRETQYF
TRBJ1-2,TRBD1,-,TRBV28,TGTGCCAGCAGGATACAGGGGATACTTGGCTACACCTTC,CASRIQGILGYTF
TRBJ2-1,-,-,TRBV29-1,TGCAGCGGCGGGGGACAGGCTTACAATGAGCAGTTCTTC,CSGGGQAYNEQFF
TRBJ2-5,-,-,TRBV27,TGTGCCAGCAGTTTAAGATCGGTCTCCAGGGAGACCCAGTACTTC,CASSLRSVSRETQYF
TRBJ2-5,-,-,TRBV28,TGTGCCAGCAGCCCTCCACGGGGAAGAGAGACCCAGTACTTC,CASSPPRGRETQYF
TRBJ1-1,TRBD1,-,TRBV6-5,TGTGCCAGCGGGAGGGGGCAGGCTGAAGCTTTCTTT,CASGRGQAEAFF
TRBJ2-7,-,-,TRBV28,TGTGCCAGCAGTTTATTCTCTTACGAGCAGTACTTC,CASSLFSYEQYF
TRBJ2-7,-,-,TRBV28,TGTGCCAGCTTGGATTTGTATCAAACGCGCGAGCAGTACTTC,CASLDLYQTREQYF
TRBJ2-7,-,-,TRBV30,TGTGCCTGGAGTTCGGGCCCTAGGCAGATCACCTACGAGCAGTACTTC,CAWSSGPRQITYEQYF
TRBJ1-3,-,-,TRBV7-9,TGTGCCAGCAGCTCCGGGGCGGGAAACACCATATATTTT,CASSSGAGNTIYF
TRBJ2-7,TRBD1,-,TRBV30,TGTGCCTGGGCTCAAGGGACAGGGGGCCGCGAGCAGTACTTC,CAWAQGTGGREQYF
TRBJ2-2,-,-,TRBV6-6,TGTGCCAGCAGCTTTTCGGGCACCGGGGAGCTGTTTTTT,CASSFSGTGELFF
TRBJ2-2,TRBD1,once,TRBV19,TGTGCCAGTAGTACCGGGACAGGGGGCGCGGAGCTGTTTTTT,CASSTGTGGAELFF
TRBJ1-2,TRBD1,-,TRBV5-1,TGCGCCAGCAGCCCACTTTCCGGTACAGGGGGAGGTGGCTACACCTTC,CASSPLSGTGGGGYTF
TRBJ2-7,-,once,TRBV7-9,TGTGCCAGCAACGGACAGCCGTCCGCCGAGCAGTACTTC,CASNGQPSAEQYF
TRBJ2-3,TRBD2,-,TRBV29-1,TGCAGCGTTGAATCCAGCGGGAGAGGGGATACGCAGTATTTT,CSVESSGRGDTQYF
TRBJ2-7,TRBD1,-,TRBV15,TGTGCCACCAGACCCAGACAGGGGGTCTACGAGCAGTACTTC,CATRPRQGVYEQYF
TRBJ2-3,-,-,TRBV4-3,TGCGCCAGCAGCCCGCGGGAACACCCTCGCACAGATACGCAGTATTTT,CASSPREHPRTDTQYF
TRBJ2-7,-,once,TRBV5-1,TGCGCCAGCAGCTTGGCCCGAGGAGACTACGAGCAGTACTTC,CASSLARGDYEQYF
TRBJ2-3,TRBD2,-,TRBV5-1,TGCGCCAGCAGCGGGCGGGGACTAGCGGGCACAGATACGCAGTATTTT,CASSGRGLAGTDTQYF
TRBJ2-5,TRBD1,-,TRBV30,TGTGCCTGGACCAGGACAGGGAAAGAGACACAGTACTTC,CAWTRTGKETQYF
TRBJ2-2,-,-,TRBV9,TGTGCCAGCACCCCCCCCGCCACGAACACCGGGGAGCTGTTTTTT,CASTPPATNTGELFF
TRBJ2-1,TRBD2,-,TRBV5-1,TGCGCCAGCAGCTTGGCGGCTAGCGGCGACAATGAGCAGTTCTTC,CASSLAASGDNEQFF